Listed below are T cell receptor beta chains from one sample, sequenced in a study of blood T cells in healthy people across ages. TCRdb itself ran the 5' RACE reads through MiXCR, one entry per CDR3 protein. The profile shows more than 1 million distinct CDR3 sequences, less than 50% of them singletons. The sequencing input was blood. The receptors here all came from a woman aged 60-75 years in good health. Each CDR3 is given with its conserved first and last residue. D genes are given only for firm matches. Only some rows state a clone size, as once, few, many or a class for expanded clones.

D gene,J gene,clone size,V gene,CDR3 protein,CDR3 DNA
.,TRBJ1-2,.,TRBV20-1,CSAKVGGYGYTF,TGCAGTGCGAAAGTGGGTGGCTATGGCTACACCTTC
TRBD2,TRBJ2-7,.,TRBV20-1,CSAPSPSAGGPRGYEQYF,TGCAGTGCTCCGAGCCCATCAGCGGGAGGGCCAAGAGGGTACGAGCAGTACTTC
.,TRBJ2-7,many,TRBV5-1,CASSLERIPGEQYF,TGCGCCAGCAGCTTGGAGCGGATCCCTGGCGAGCAGTACTTC
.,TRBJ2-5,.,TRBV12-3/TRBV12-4,CASSRGTTYQETQYF,TGTGCCAGCAGTCGAGGGACAACGTACCAAGAGACCCAGTACTTC
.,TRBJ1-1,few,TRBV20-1,CSARMVSEAFF,TGCAGTGCTAGAATGGTATCTGAAGCTTTCTTT
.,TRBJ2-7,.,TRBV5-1,CASRAENEQYF,TGCGCCAGCAGGGCCGAAAACGAGCAGTACTTC
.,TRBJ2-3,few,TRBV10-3,CASLESKRDTQYF,TGTGCCTCCCTCGAGTCGAAACGAGATACGCAGTATTTT
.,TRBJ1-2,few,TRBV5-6,CASSLLQANYGYTF,TGTGCCAGCAGCTTGTTACAGGCCAACTATGGCTACACCTTC
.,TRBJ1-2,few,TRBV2,CASSLTPTNYGYTF,TGTGCCAGCAGTCTAACACCAACTAACTATGGCTACACCTTC
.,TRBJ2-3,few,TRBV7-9,CASSLALTVAEGTDTQYF,TGTGCCAGCAGCTTAGCGCTAACAGTCGCCGAGGGCACAGATACGCAGTATTTT
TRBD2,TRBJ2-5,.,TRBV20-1,CSATPGLAGVGETQYF,TGCAGTGCTACCCCGGGACTAGCGGGAGTAGGAGAGACCCAGTACTTC
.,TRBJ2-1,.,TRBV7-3,CASSFFSGPQFF,TGTGCCAGCAGCTTCTTTAGTGGACCCCAGTTCTTC
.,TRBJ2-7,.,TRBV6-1,CASRLGVHEQYF,TGTGCCAGCAGGCTAGGAGTCCACGAGCAGTACTTC
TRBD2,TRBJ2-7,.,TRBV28,CASSPPGGNHYEQYF,TGTGCCAGCAGCCCCCCGGGAGGGAACCACTACGAGCAGTACTTC
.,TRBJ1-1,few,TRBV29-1,CSVYRAPEAFF,TGCAGCGTCTACAGGGCCCCTGAAGCTTTCTTT
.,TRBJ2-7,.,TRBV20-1,CGARDLGGPSYYEQYF,TGCGGTGCTAGAGATCTCGGGGGCCCGTCCTACTACGAGCAGTACTTC
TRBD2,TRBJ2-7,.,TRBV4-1,CASSHARGRFSYEQYF,TGCGCCAGCAGCCATGCGCGCGGGAGGTTCTCCTACGAGCAGTACTTC
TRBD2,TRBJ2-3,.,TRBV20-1,CSAPRAGEPTDTQYF,TGCAGTGCCCCGCGGGCGGGAGAGCCCACAGATACGCAGTATTTT
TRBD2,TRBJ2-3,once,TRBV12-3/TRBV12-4,CASSLILAGAETQYF,TGTGCCAGCAGTTTAATTCTAGCGGGAGCAGAGACGCAGTATTTT
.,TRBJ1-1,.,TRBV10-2,CASSEPGANREAFF,TGCGCCAGCAGTGAGCCGGGCGCGAATCGGGAAGCTTTCTTT
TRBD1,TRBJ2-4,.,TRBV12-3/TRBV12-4,CASSTTGGKNIQYF,TGTGCCAGCAGTACGACAGGGGGAAAAAACATTCAGTACTTC
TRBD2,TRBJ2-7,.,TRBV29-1,CSVRGGLAYEQYF,TGCAGCGTCCGAGGGGGACTAGCTTACGAGCAGTACTTC
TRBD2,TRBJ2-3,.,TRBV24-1,CATSDPTGGRWIDTQYF,TGTGCCACCAGTGACCCGACGGGCGGGAGATGGATAGATACGCAGTATTTT
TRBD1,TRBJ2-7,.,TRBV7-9,CASSADGGQGDYEQYF,TGTGCCAGCAGCGCCGATGGTGGGCAGGGGGACTACGAGCAGTACTTC
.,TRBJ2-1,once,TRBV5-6,CASSSTRPEQFF,TGTGCCAGCAGCTCAACTAGACCTGAGCAGTTTTTC
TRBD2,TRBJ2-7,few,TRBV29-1,CSVGTSGSSYEQYF,TGCAGCGTTGGGACTAGCGGGAGCTCCTACGAGCAGTACTTC
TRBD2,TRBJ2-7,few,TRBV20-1,CSARLAESSYEQYF,TGCAGTGCCAGACTAGCGGAGAGCTCCTACGAGCAGTACTTC
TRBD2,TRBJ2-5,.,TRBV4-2,CASGAGGKQETQYF,TGTGCCAGCGGGGCGGGAGGGAAACAAGAGACCCAGTACTTC
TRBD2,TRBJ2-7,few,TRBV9,CASSVEGLAGAEQYF,TGTGCCAGCAGCGTAGAGGGACTAGCGGGAGCCGAGCAGTACTTC
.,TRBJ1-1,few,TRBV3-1,CASSPALNTEAFF,TGTGCCAGCAGCCCGGCCCTGAACACTGAAGCTTTCTTT
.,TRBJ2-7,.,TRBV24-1,CATRGIQGYEQYF,TGTGCCACCAGGGGTATACAGGGCTACGAGCAGTACTTC
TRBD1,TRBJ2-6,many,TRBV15,CATSSSRTGPGANVLTF,TGTGCCACCAGCAGTAGTCGGACAGGGCCCGGGGCCAACGTCCTGACTTTC
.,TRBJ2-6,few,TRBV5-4,CAYDRTGANVLTF,TGTGCCTACGATCGTACTGGGGCCAACGTCCTGACTTTC
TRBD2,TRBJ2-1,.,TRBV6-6,CASSYASGRGNEQFF,TGTGCCAGCAGTTACGCTAGCGGGAGGGGGAATGAGCAGTTCTTC
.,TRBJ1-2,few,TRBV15,CATSTIYGGAGYTF,TGTGCCACCAGCACTATTTACGGGGGCGCTGGCTACACCTTC
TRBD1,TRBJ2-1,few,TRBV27,CASSRRDREGNEQFF,TGTGCCAGCAGTCGACGGGACAGGGAGGGCAATGAGCAGTTCTTC
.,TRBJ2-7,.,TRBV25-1,CASSQTPTGTRTYEQYF,TGTGCCAGCAGTCAGACCCCCACCGGGACAAGGACCTACGAGCAGTACTTC
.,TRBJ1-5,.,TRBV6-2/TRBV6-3,CASVRNGRNQPQHF,TGTGCCAGCGTAAGGAACGGACGGAATCAGCCCCAGCATTTT
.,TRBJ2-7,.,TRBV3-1,CASSRSLIVGASSYNEQYF,TGTGCCAGCAGCCGAAGTCTTATCGTCGGGGCGAGCTCCTACAATGAGCAGTACTTC
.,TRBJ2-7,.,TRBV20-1,CSASRPRTYEQYF,TGCAGTGCTAGCCGACCTAGGACCTACGAGCAGTACTTC
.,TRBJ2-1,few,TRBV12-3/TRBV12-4,CASSLETGNEQFF,TGTGCCAGCAGTTTAGAGACCGGGAATGAGCAGTTCTTC
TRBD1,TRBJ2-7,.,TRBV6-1,CASSEDSGQGYEQYF,TGTGCCAGCAGTGAAGACTCGGGACAGGGCTACGAGCAGTACTTC
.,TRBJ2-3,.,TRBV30,CAWSWQTSTDTQYF,TGTGCCTGGAGTTGGCAGACCAGCACAGATACGCAGTATTTT
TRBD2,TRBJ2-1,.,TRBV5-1,CASSLLASGLGNEQFF,TGCGCCAGCAGCTTGTTGGCTAGCGGGTTGGGCAATGAGCAGTTCTTC
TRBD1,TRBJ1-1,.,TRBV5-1,CASSLYRGSDTEAFF,TGCGCCAGCAGCTTGTACAGGGGGTCGGACACTGAAGCTTTCTTT
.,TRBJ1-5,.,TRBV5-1,CASSLEGGYQPQHF,TGCGCCAGCAGCTTGGAGGGGGGCTATCAGCCCCAGCATTTT
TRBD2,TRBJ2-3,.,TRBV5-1,CASSLLAGGPVVPDTQYF,TGCGCCAGCAGCTTACTAGCGGGAGGGCCTGTGGTCCCAGATACGCAGTATTTT
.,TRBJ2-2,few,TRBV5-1,CASSLAVGNTGELFF,TGCGCCAGCAGCTTGGCCGTTGGGAACACCGGGGAGCTGTTTTTT
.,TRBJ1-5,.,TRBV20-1,CSAREPEGRQHF,TGCAGTGCTAGGGAGCCCGAGGGTAGACAGCATTTT
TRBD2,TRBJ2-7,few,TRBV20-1,CSASSLAGTYEQYF,TGCAGTGCTTCTAGTCTAGCGGGAACCTACGAGCAGTACTTC
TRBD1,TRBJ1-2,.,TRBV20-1,CSARGTGDGYTF,TGCAGTGCTAGAGGGACAGGGGATGGCTACACCTTC